One and the same sample provided the 14 T cell receptor beta chains below, sequenced in a study of chemoradiotherapy in HPV16-positive cancers. Profiling relied on immunoSEQ multiplex PCR, and the TCRdb table lists in-frame clones only, not all of them. The top ten hold 2% to 2.5% of the sample, which has 20,000 or so clones, around 87% seen once. The input for sequencing was blood, taken from a patient who underwent chemoradiotherapy. These receptors all come from a human donor with HPV-associated anogenital cancer.

This chain joins TRBV27 and TRBJ2-2, with 15 bases identical to TRBD2. Germline CDR1 reads MNHEY; CDR2 reads SMNVEV (reference sequence). V was pared by 5 bases and J by 3 bases, with 7 bases of the junction left unmatched. The CDR3 length is 18 residues. The CDR3 DNA sequence: TGTGCCAGCAGTGATCGGACTAGCGGGAGGGCCTACACCGGGGAGCTGTTTTTT. This translates into CASSDRTSGRAYTGELFF.

V gene TRBV5-6 combines with J gene TRBJ1-1; D gene uncertain. The CDR3 runs to 15 residues. Germline V gene lookup returns CDR1 SGHDT and CDR2 YYEEEE. The germline V and J ends were trimmed by 7 bases and 1 base, with 17 bases remaining between them. CDR3 DNA sequence: TGTGCCAGCTCTCCGGCCCTAAGGAAGAACACTGAAGCTTTCTTT. Translating it yields CASSPALRKNTEAFF.

The chain couples TRBV9 to TRBJ2-3; D is unresolved. Germline loops: CDR1 SGDLS, CDR2 YYNGEE. V lost 0 bases and J lost 0, with 8 bases in between. This CDR3 is built from 15 residues. The CDR3 DNA is TGTGCCAGCAGCGTAGGTGCTGATAGCACAGATACGCAGTATTTT. Its protein product is CASSVGADSTDTQYF.

This clone was detected only once. V and J are TRBV27 and TRBJ1-5; D possibly corresponds to TRBD1 (6 bases). This CDR3 is 14 amino acids long. Germline V gene data show CDR1 as MNHEY and CDR2 as SMNVEV (reference sequence). The ends were cut back, 8 bases at V and 0 bases at J, with 11 bases in the middle. The CDR3 bases are TGTGCCAGCTCGACACAGGGTAGCAATCAGCCCCAGCATTTT. Protein product: CASSTQGSNQPQHF.

This clone was seen only once. The chain combines TRBV7-2 with TRBJ2-3; tentatively, D is TRBD2 (6 bases). V shed 5 bases and J shed 0 bases, with 15 bases lying between them. From germline, CDR1 is SGHTA and CDR2 FQGNSA. The CDR3 has 16 amino acids. The DNA for the CDR3 is TGTGCCAGCAGCCCATCTAGTGGGGGGAGCACAGATACGCAGTATTTT. Translating gives CASSPSSGGSTDTQYF.

CDR3: CASSVTSGGPQYF. The CDR3 region has the DNA TGTGCCAGCAGCGTGACTAGCGGGGGGCCGCAGTATTTT. The rearrangement joins TRBV7-8 to TRBJ2-3, with 13 bases that match TRBD2. The CDR3 contains 13 residues. The germline gives CDR1 SGHVS, CDR2 FQNEAQ. V gave up 5 bases and J gave up 10 bases; unmatched junction bases: 3.

In nucleotides, the CDR3 is TGTGCCAGTAGTTTCCGGGACAGGGCATATGGCTACACCTTC. The encoded protein is CASSFRDRAYGYTF. The V call is TRBV19, the J call TRBJ1-2; TRBD1 aligns across 9 bases. The J segment lost 5 bases and the V segment lost 5 bases, leaving 6 bases of the junction unmatched. The CDR3 loop spans 14 amino acids. From germline, CDR1 is LNHDA and CDR2 SQIVND (reference sequence).

The chain recombines TRBV19 with TRBJ1-1; D uncertain. Trimming left V 6 bases short and J 3 bases short, with 11 bases between. CDR1 and CDR2 (germline): LNHDA, SQIVND (reference sequence). The CDR3 loop spans 13 amino acids. The CDR3: CASSYQEYTEAFF. In DNA, the CDR3 is TGTGCCAGTAGCTACCAGGAGTACACTGAAGCTTTCTTT.

This clone turned up a few times. J is TRBJ1-2 and V is TRBV2; D might be TRBD1 (5 bases). From germline, CDR1 is SNHLY and CDR2 FYNNEI. The CDR3 covers 14 residues. The V gene lost 7 bases and the J gene lost 4 bases, with 16 bases spanning the gap. The CDR3 region is CASTTGLFGYGYTF. CDR3 sequence (DNA): TGTGCCAGCACCACAGGCCTGTTCGGCTATGGCTACACCTTC.

This chain joins TRBV7-8 and TRBJ2-1; 10 bases fit TRBD1. Germline V gene data show CDR1 as SGHVS and CDR2 as FQNEAQ. This CDR3 is 15 amino acids long. V lost 4 bases and J lost 7; bases outside the gene matches: 7. CDR3 in amino acids: CASSSRTGGRNEQFF. Written as DNA, the CDR3 is TGTGCCAGCAGCTCCCGGACAGGGGGGAGGAATGAGCAGTTCTTC.

The chain recombines TRBV19 with TRBJ2-2, with 8 bases matching TRBD1. Germline V CDR1 and CDR2: LNHDA, SQIVND (reference sequence). V was pared by 8 bases and J by 3 bases, with 5 bases of the junction left unmatched. This CDR3 is built from 14 residues. In nucleotides, the CDR3 is TGTGCCAGTCTCGACAGGGGTGACACCGGGGAGCTGTTTTTT. It translates to CASLDRGDTGELFF.

The chain recombines TRBV7-7 with TRBJ2-1, with TRBD2 matching 7 bases. V lost 5 bases to trimming and J lost 9 bases; unmatched junction nucleotides: 7. Germline loops: CDR1 SSHAT, CDR2 FNYEAQ (reference sequence). This CDR3 has 13 residues. This CDR3 reads CASSPRREGEQFF. DNA of the CDR3: TGTGCCAGCAGCCCCCGAAGGGAGGGTGAGCAGTTCTTC.

V is TRBV19 and J is TRBJ2-3; D may correspond to TRBD1 or TRBD2 (5 bases each). Trimming left V 7 bases short and J 0 bases short, with 11 bases between. The CDR3 spans 14 residues. The germline gives CDR1 LNHDA, CDR2 SQIVND (reference sequence). CDR3 DNA sequence: TGTGCCAGTAATCGGGGACCTAGCACAGATACGCAGTATTTT. Protein sequence: CASNRGPSTDTQYF.

J is TRBJ2-1 and V is TRBV11-3; 8 bases line up with TRBD2. The V and J ends lost 4 bases and 10 bases, in that order; junction bases with no gene match: 9. This CDR3 is 14 amino acids long. Germline values: CDR1 SGHNT, CDR2 YENEEA. The chain's CDR3 is CASSSGGAINEQFF. CDR3 nucleotides: TGTGCCAGCAGCTCCGGGGGGGCTATAAACGAGCAGTTCTTC.